The 8 T cell receptor beta chains listed next were all sequenced from one sample in a study of response to subunit inactivated influenza vaccine (dated by TCRdb to the late 2010s). To prepare the library, RT-PCR was applied. This sample was sequenced with an Illumina HiSeq 2500. In-frame beta chains were kept once TCRdb had trimmed the public reads at Q25 with fastp and called clones with MiXCR. Identical CDR3 proteins give one entry, which carries the most common genes and DNA. The sample table contains around 190,000 distinct CDR3 sequences; only one count was recorded for around 14% of them. The leading ten clones occupy 20% to 30% of the sample. The sample in question was CD8+ T cells sorted from PBMCs, obtained less than 6 days after vaccination. The receptors were gathered from a man aged 45-65 years who received an inactivated influenza vaccine. Donor details come from another sample of the same person, matched by shared clones.

This clonotype has more than one count but fewer than ten. This chain uses TRBV11-2 with TRBJ2-1; maybe TRBD2 (7 bases). V gave up 5 bases and J gave up 6 bases, with 14 bases separating them. This CDR3 comprises 14 residues. The V gene's germline CDR1 is SGHAT and CDR2 FQNNGV. As DNA, the CDR3 is TGTGCCAGCAGCGAGAGGGGGGGCCGCAATGAGCAGTTCTTC. Protein product: CASSERGGRNEQFF.

This clonotype was detected a few times. The chain carries TRBV29-1 and TRBJ2-1; TRBD1 matches 11 bases. V was clipped by 3 bases and J by 2 bases; unmatched bases: 3. This CDR3 has 15 amino acids. CDR1 and CDR2 from the germline V gene are SQVTM and ANQGSEA. The CDR3 bases are TGCAGCGTTGAGTCGGGACAGGGGGCCTACAATGAGCAGTTCTTC. It translates to CSVESGQGAYNEQFF.

The J gene is TRBJ1-3, the V gene TRBV11-2, with TRBD1 matching 12 bases. V was clipped by 5 bases and J by 3 bases; unmatched bases: 17. Germline CDR1 reads SGHAT; CDR2 reads FQNNGV. This CDR3 comprises 20 residues. In nucleotides, the CDR3 is TGTGCCAGCAGCCCCACCGGGACAGGGGGCGTGGGTGGCTTTGGAAACACCATATATTTT. It translates to CASSPTGTGGVGGFGNTIYF. Filled out from reference TRBV11-2 and TRBJ1-3, the complete variable domain reads EAGVAQSPRYKIIEKRQSVAFWCNPISGHATLYWYQQILGQGPKLLIQFQNNGVVDDSQLPKDRFSAERLKGVDSTLKIQPAKLEDSAVYLCASSPTGTGGVGGFGNTIYFGEGSWLTVV.

This clonotype was detected a few times. This chain joins TRBV15 and TRBJ2-5, with 7 bases fitting TRBD2. The CDR3 extends over 15 amino acids. The V segment lost 4 bases and the J segment 5 bases; nucleotides outside the gene matches: 10. Germline V gene data show CDR1 as LNHNV and CDR2 as YYDKDF (reference sequence). CDR3 DNA sequence: TGTGCCACCAGCATAAAGGCGGTGGGAGGGGAGACCCAGTACTTC. Amino acids: CATSIKAVGGETQYF.

In this sample, this clonotype turned up a few times. This chain links TRBV3-1 with TRBJ2-7, with TRBD1 matching 8 bases. V gave up 4 bases and J gave up 3 bases; unmatched junction bases: 8. The germline gives CDR1 LGHDT, CDR2 YNNKEL (reference sequence). The CDR3 is 15 amino acids. The CDR3 loop reads CASSPWTGLFYEQYF. In DNA form, the CDR3 reads TGTGCCAGCAGCCCCTGGACAGGGCTTTTCTACGAGCAGTACTTC.

The rearrangement joins TRBV7-8 to TRBJ2-5; D gene uncertain. The CDR3 spans 12 residues. V lost 5 bases, J lost 5 bases, and 9 bases lay in between. Per germline, CDR1 SGHVS and CDR2 FQNEAQ. This chain's CDR3 is CASSPLRETQYF. As DNA, the CDR3 is TGTGCCAGCAGCCCATTAAGGGAGACCCAGTACTTC. Drawing the rest from reference TRBV7-8 and TRBJ2-5, the complete variable domain is GAGVSQSPRYKVAKRGQDVALRCDPISGHVSLFWYQQALGQGPEFLTYFQNEAQLDKSGLPSDRFFAERPEGSVSTLKIQRTQQEDSAVYLCASSPLRETQYFGPGTRLLVL.

This clonotype has only a few counts. The chain employs TRBV6-2 or TRBV6-3 and TRBJ2-5, with D possibly matching TRBD1 (6 bases). The germline gives CDR1 MNHEY, CDR2 SVGEGT. The CDR3 length is 16 residues. Between the trimmed V and J ends, which lost 2 bases and 4 bases, there was a span of 17 bases. The CDR3 DNA sequence: TGTGCCAGCAGTTACACCAGACAGGTACTCGGAGAGACCCAGTACTTC. Translating it yields CASSYTRQVLGETQYF.

The chain joins TRBV7-3 to TRBJ1-1, with D tentatively TRBD1 (6 bases). V was pared by 2 bases and J by 6 bases, with 10 bases between. This CDR3 is built from 13 residues. Germline V CDR1 and CDR2: SGHTA, FQGTGA. The CDR3 reads CASSLLTGSEAFF. DNA for the CDR3: TGTGCCAGCAGCTTACTGACAGGATCTGAAGCTTTCTTT.